Listed below are T cell receptor beta chains from one sample, sequenced in a study of shared clonotypes between healthy human individuals. Clones were read by immunoSEQ multiplex PCR, and TCRdb kept only the in-frame ones, dropping some. The data show some 2,000,000 clones, nearly 97% seen once. Material for sequencing was naive CD4+ T cells sorted from blood. The receptors here all came from a man aged 18 to 30 in good health. CDR3s include the opening cysteine and the closing phenylalanine or tryptophan. Rows give clone size only sometimes, using once, few, many, or a class for an expanded clone.

CDR3 protein,J gene,V gene,clone size
CASRMYRDRGRPDTQYF,TRBJ2-3,TRBV5-1,NA
CASQGAAYGYTF,TRBJ1-2,TRBV19,NA
CATYSGTSGYEQYF,TRBJ2-7,TRBV2,NA
CAWSVAGGGTGELFF,TRBJ2-2,TRBV30,NA
CASSLQIRGSSYEQYF,TRBJ2-7,TRBV7-9,NA
CAWNRGGSAGELFF,TRBJ2-2,TRBV30,NA
CASSLDYNEQFF,TRBJ2-1,TRBV7-2,few
CASSAGTVNTEAFF,TRBJ1-1,TRBV7-9,NA
CASSQEAAPSTDTQYF,TRBJ2-3,TRBV4-1,once
CAISESKTYEQYF,TRBJ2-7,TRBV10-3,NA
CASSLVGTSVTTGELFF,TRBJ2-2,TRBV7-2,NA
CASSFRRDNQPQHF,TRBJ1-5,TRBV28,NA
CASSFQGGNQPQHF,TRBJ1-5,TRBV6-5,NA
CASSLDRGHEAFF,TRBJ1-1,TRBV5-1,NA
CASSLPWETQYF,TRBJ2-5,TRBV28,NA
CASRAAGQYTGELFF,TRBJ2-2,TRBV28,NA
CASREQAGGKNIQYF,TRBJ2-4,TRBV10-3,NA
CASSDRGRFNEQFF,TRBJ2-1,TRBV2,NA
CASRKEDISSYEQYF,TRBJ2-7,TRBV6-5,once
CSVDRPNTGELFF,TRBJ2-2,TRBV29-1,NA
CASSLETGQNYEQYF,TRBJ2-7,TRBV7-8,NA
CASSSGLAGSTDTQYF,TRBJ2-3,TRBV6-5,NA
CASSLMGQAETQYF,TRBJ2-5,TRBV5-1,NA
CASSQGQAYEQYF,TRBJ2-7,TRBV28,NA
CASSVSAASYEQYF,TRBJ2-7,TRBV9,NA
CASSWEAFF,TRBJ1-1,TRBV5-8,NA
CASSYLAGVDTQYF,TRBJ2-3,TRBV6-6,NA
CASSEVRGPNTIYF,TRBJ1-3,TRBV6-1,NA
CASSLLALGSNEQFF,TRBJ2-1,TRBV7-2,NA
CASSFREGANVLTF,TRBJ2-6,TRBV5-4,NA
CASSLVGQGGEKLFF,TRBJ1-4,TRBV7-2,NA
CASSTFLGANYGYTF,TRBJ1-2,TRBV28,NA
CASSDTTGAGETQYF,TRBJ2-5,TRBV5-1,NA
CASSWGPGADTQYF,TRBJ2-3,TRBV6-5,once
CASSMGDRVVVSPLHF,TRBJ1-6,TRBV19,few
CAWRTRLESGANVLTF,TRBJ2-6,TRBV30,NA
CASSFIHRVETQYF,TRBJ2-5,TRBV11-2,once
CAWSLTDSRYGYTF,TRBJ1-2,TRBV30,NA
CASSPISSVETQYF,TRBJ2-5,TRBV18,NA
CASSLAPWETQYF,TRBJ2-5,TRBV7-8,NA
CASGQGRPQHF,TRBJ1-5,TRBV7-2,NA
CAWRPSGGALTEAFF,TRBJ1-1,TRBV30,NA
CAWSRLAEFTTGELFF,TRBJ2-2,TRBV30,once
CASSQPGQGVYGYTF,TRBJ1-2,TRBV18,NA
CASSPKGGGAEAFF,TRBJ1-1,TRBV18,NA
CASSPQGTRSTDTQYF,TRBJ2-3,TRBV7-2,NA
CASSPPPQLSPYEQYF,TRBJ2-7,TRBV21-1,once
CASRPNRESPLHF,TRBJ1-6,TRBV6-4,few
CASSLGAGRTDTQYF,TRBJ2-3,TRBV5-1,NA
CASSPSGRGEKLFF,TRBJ1-4,TRBV6-6,once
CASNSQGASNQPQHF,TRBJ1-5,TRBV2,NA